This TCR beta chain comes out of a study of T cell responses to AZD1222 COVID-19 vaccine. Study observations and caveats: Spike-specific TCR breadth rose after two AZD1222 doses, and depth rose as well. Distributed over spike, vaccine-associated CD4 TCRs predominated at 160-218 and 743-854. The study identified only a handful of AZD1222 recipients as seropositive at baseline. Reportedly, nearly half the spike-specific TCRs target unmutated variant regions.

The repertoire was sequenced with immunoSEQ multiplex PCR; TCRdb's copy has only in-frame clones and lacks some. The data contain tens of thousands of clones, about nine tenths of them singletons. This clone was seen a single time. Antigen unknown. This clonotype was sampled from an adult in good health. The sequencing used peripheral blood, collected on day 0 of AZD1222 vaccination.

The CDR3 loop is CASSEGGGGFAYGYTF. In DNA, the CDR3 is TGTGCCAGCAGTGAAGGGGGAGGAGGATTCGCCTATGGCTACACCTTC. The chain couples TRBV2 to TRBJ1-2; D is uncertain. V dropped 1 base and J dropped 4 bases, with 16 bases sitting between them. Germline loops: CDR1 SNHLY, CDR2 FYNNEI. This CDR3 has 16 residues.